The next 32 T cell receptor beta chains were all read from a single sample in a study of shared clonotypes between healthy human individuals. Generated by immunoSEQ multiplex PCR, the TCRdb table keeps only in-frame clones and is missing some. The profile covers roughly 700,000 clones, with around 74% appearing a single time and 1.5% to 2% taken by the ten largest. Source material: memory CD4+ T cells sorted from blood. Indicated subset: CD45RA-negative fraction. These receptors all stem from a woman aged 30 to 39 in good health.

This clone has just a few counts. This chain uses TRBV5-1 with TRBJ1-6; possible D gene TRBD1, 6 bases. Deletions cut 0 bases from V and 10 bases from J, with 11 bases between. The CDR3 extends over 14 amino acids. Germline CDR1 is SGHRS and CDR2 is YFSETQ. This CDR3 is CASSLDQGRSPLHF. The CDR3 bases are TGCGCCAGCAGCTTGGATCAGGGGAGGTCACCCCTCCACTTT. Variable domain in full (rest from reference TRBV5-1 and TRBJ1-6): KAGVTQTPRYLIKTRGQQVTLSCSPISGHRSVSWYQQTPGQGLQFLFEYFSETQRNKGNFPGRFSGRQFSNSRSEMNVSTLELGDSALYLCASSLDQGRSPLHFGNGTRLTVT.

The chain couples TRBV27 to TRBJ1-1; D may be TRBD1 (6 bases). The CDR3 has 14 residues. V lost 6 bases and J lost 1, with 12 bases in between. Germline V lookup: CDR1 MNHEY, CDR2 SMNVEV (reference sequence). The CDR3 region is CASRQGRGNTEAFF. CDR3 DNA sequence: TGTGCCAGCAGGCAGGGGCGGGGGAACACTGAAGCTTTCTTT.

The rearrangement links TRBV6-5 to TRBJ2-6, with 8 bases matching TRBD1. CDR1 MNHEY and CDR2 SVGAGI come from the germline V gene. This CDR3 spans 16 amino acids. V lost 2 bases to trimming and J lost 4 bases; unmatched junction nucleotides: 4. The CDR3 loop is CASSYQGALGANVLTF. The DNA for the CDR3 is TGTGCCAGCAGTTACCAGGGGGCATTGGGGGCCAACGTCCTGACTTTC.

This chain joins TRBV11-2 and TRBJ2-5; TRBD2 might be the D (6 bases). Germline CDR1 SGHAT, CDR2 FQNNGV. This CDR3 has 13 amino acids. Trimming pared 5 bases from V and 4 bases from J, leaving 11 bases between. As DNA, the CDR3 is TGTGCCAGCAGCCGCCGGGGGAGAGAGACCCAGTACTTC. It is translated as CASSRRGRETQYF.

The chain has TRBV27 and TRBJ2-7; 12 bases are a match to TRBD2. The V segment lost 5 bases and the J segment 11 bases; nucleotides outside the gene matches: 10. Germline V gene sequence: CDR1 MNHEY, CDR2 SMNVEV (reference sequence). The CDR3 totals 14 residues. In nucleotides, the CDR3 is TGTGCCAGCAGTCTAAAGACTAGCGGGAGCTCGAAGTACTTC. This gives the protein CASSLKTSGSSKYF.

The rearrangement uses TRBV5-6 and TRBJ2-1; D could derive from TRBD1 or TRBD2 (5 bases each). The CDR3 covers 16 residues. The V gene's germline CDR1 is SGHDT and CDR2 YYEEEE. The ends were cut back, 3 bases at V and 6 bases at J, with 19 bases in the middle. CDR3 loop: CASSWDRRYPANEQFF. CDR3 coding DNA: TGTGCCAGCAGCTGGGACCGCAGGTACCCAGCCAATGAGCAGTTCTTC.

This clone was found once. The gene calls are TRBV6-5 and TRBJ2-1; maybe TRBD1 (6 bases). Germline CDR1 and CDR2: MNHEY and SVGAGI. Between the trimmed V and J ends, which lost 0 bases and 6 bases, there was a span of 12 bases. The CDR3 is 15 residues long. This CDR3 is CASSYSQGWRNEQFF. Here the CDR3 DNA reads TGTGCCAGCAGTTACTCACAGGGATGGCGCAATGAGCAGTTCTTC.

The rearrangement links TRBV5-1 to TRBJ2-3; a possible D gene is TRBD1 (6 bases). Looked up from germline, CDR1 is SGHRS and CDR2 is YFSETQ. The ends were cut back, 7 bases at V and 4 bases at J, with 16 bases in the middle. This CDR3 has 14 residues. The CDR3 DNA follows: TGCGCCAGCCATCTGCTCCAGGGGTCAGATACGCAGTATTTT. The encoded protein is CASHLLQGSDTQYF.

CDR3 in amino acids: CASTRRESNGELFF. CDR3 DNA: TGTGCCAGCACAAGGCGGGAGTCTAACGGGGAGCTGTTTTTT. The rearrangement links TRBV5-4 to TRBJ2-2; 7 nucleotides line up with TRBD2. J was trimmed by 7 bases and V by 6 bases; bases with no gene match: 9. Germline V lookup: CDR1 SGHNT, CDR2 YYREEE (reference sequence). CDR3 length: 14 residues.

In this sample, this clone turned up a few times. The chain joins TRBV6-1 to TRBJ1-2; tentatively, D is TRBD1 (5 bases). This CDR3 has 13 amino acids. Germline CDR1 MNHNS, CDR2 SASEGT. V gave up 2 bases and J gave up 8 bases, with 12 bases separating them. The chain's CDR3 is CASSELGTIGYTF. The CDR3 DNA reads TGTGCCAGCAGTGAATTGGGGACTATCGGCTACACCTTC.

The chain carries TRBV14 and TRBJ1-1; D is unclear. Germline-derived CDR1 and CDR2 are SGHDN and FVKESK. The CDR3 is made up of 13 amino acids. V was shortened by 6 bases and J by 4 bases, with 12 bases between the two germline ends. The CDR3 bases are TGTGCCAGCAGGCCTCTCGGATCCACTGAAGCTTTCTTT. This encodes CASRPLGSTEAFF.

The chain recombines TRBV11-3 with TRBJ2-3, with 12 positions matching TRBD2. The trim removed 0 bases at V and 11 bases at J, leaving 0 bases unmatched. Germline values: CDR1 SGHNT, CDR2 YENEEA. The CDR3 runs 13 residues. The CDR3 DNA reads TGTGCCAGCAGCTTAGAGACTAGCGGGAGGCAGTATTTT. Translating it yields CASSLETSGRQYF.

The J gene is TRBJ2-1, the V gene TRBV14, with a weak D call TRBD1 (5 bases). The V gene lost 0 bases and the J gene lost 5 bases, with 11 bases spanning the gap. This CDR3 has 15 amino acids. Germline lookup yields CDR1 SGHDN and CDR2 FVKESK. This CDR3 reads CASSQDWGINNEQFF. The DNA for the CDR3 is TGTGCCAGCAGCCAAGATTGGGGCATTAACAATGAGCAGTTCTTC.

The rearrangement uses TRBV5-8 and TRBJ2-4; D is tentatively TRBD1 or TRBD2 (5 bases each). V shed 10 bases and J shed 0 bases, with 17 bases lying between them. The CDR3 sequence is 15 residues long. Germline V gene sequence: CDR1 SGHTS, CDR2 YDEGEE. The CDR3 bases are TGTGCCGGGACGAGGGCGGCCTTAGCCAAAAACATTCAGTACTTC. Translating it yields CAGTRAALAKNIQYF.

This clone has more than one count but fewer than ten. This chain joins TRBV5-1 and TRBJ2-2; 9 bases agree with TRBD1. The length of the CDR3 is 15 residues. V dropped 2 bases and J dropped 3; count of bases not matched to a gene: 2. Germline V gene data show CDR1 as SGHRS and CDR2 as YFSETQ. CDR3 nucleotides: TGCGCCAGCAGCTTCAGACAGGGGGACACCGGGGAGCTGTTTTTT. Encoded protein: CASSFRQGDTGELFF.

This clone was recorded a few times. The CDR3 DNA reads as TGTGCCAGCAGGGACTTCACGGGCACTGAAGCTTTCTTT. Protein product: CASRDFTGTEAFF. This chain connects TRBV27 to TRBJ1-1; D is undetermined. Germline CDR1 reads MNHEY; CDR2 reads SMNVEV (reference sequence). V lost 6 bases and J 4 bases, leaving 12 bases between the germline ends. CDR3 length: 13 amino acids.

This clone was counted only a few times. Other DNA sequences in the same sample also yield this CDR3. The V gene is TRBV7-2, the J gene TRBJ1-5; D ambiguous. V was trimmed by 1 base and J by 2 bases, leaving 12 bases between them. The CDR3 runs 16 residues. In germline, CDR1 is SGHTA, CDR2 FQGNSA. In nucleotides, the CDR3 is TGTGCCAGCAGCTTAGATGCCGTCTCCGGCAATCAGCCCCAGCATTTT. Translating it yields CASSLDAVSGNQPQHF. Variable domain in full (rest from reference TRBV7-2 and TRBJ1-5): GAGVSQSPSNKVTEKGKDVELRCDPISGHTALYWYRQSLGQGLEFLIYFQGNSAPDKSGLPSDRFSAERTGGSVSTLTIQRTQQEDSAVYLCASSLDAVSGNQPQHFGDGTRLSIL.

The chain has TRBV30 and TRBJ2-2; D might be TRBD2 (5 bases). Looked up from germline, CDR1 is GTSNPN and CDR2 is SVGIG (reference sequence). The CDR3 has 16 amino acids. The ends were cut back, 3 bases at V and 0 bases at J, with 14 bases in the middle. CDR3 sequence reads: CAWRTDRDSNTGELFF. The CDR3 DNA reads TGTGCCTGGAGGACCGACCGGGATTCGAACACCGGGGAGCTGTTTTTT.

The J gene is TRBJ2-3, the V gene TRBV19, with 8 bases fitting TRBD2. Germline V lookup: CDR1 LNHDA, CDR2 SQIVND (reference sequence). Trimming cost V 7 bases and J 4 bases; bases outside gene matches: 13. The CDR3 runs to 16 residues. The CDR3 reads CASKGWREVGADTQYF. The CDR3, as DNA: TGTGCCAGTAAAGGATGGCGGGAGGTCGGGGCAGATACGCAGTATTTT.

The chain couples TRBV5-1 to TRBJ1-1; D possibly corresponds to TRBD1 (5 bases). This CDR3 comprises 17 residues. The V end was cut by 1 base, the J end by 5 bases, with 21 bases between. Germline lookup yields CDR1 SGHRS and CDR2 YFSETQ. The CDR3 DNA follows: TGCGCCAGCAGCTTGAAGCGGGGGGTCCCTGGAGGGACTGAAGCTTTCTTT. Protein product: CASSLKRGVPGGTEAFF.

A note on this clone: This sample includes further DNA sequences coding for the same CDR3. The chain is built from TRBV28 and TRBJ1-3; unclear D gene. The V and J ends lost 3 bases and 2 bases respectively, with 2 bases between them. Germline V CDR1 and CDR2: MDHEN, SYDVKM. The length of the CDR3 is 12 residues. The CDR3 protein is CASSLAGNTIYF. CDR3 coding DNA: TGTGCCAGCAGTTTGGCTGGAAACACCATATATTTT.

This chain links TRBV19 with TRBJ1-5; 10 bases fit TRBD1. V shed 8 bases and J 6 bases; nucleotides not matched to a gene: 7. The germline CDR1 and CDR2 sequences are LNHDA and SQIVND (reference sequence). This CDR3 comprises 14 residues. This chain's CDR3 is CASGGTGAIQPQHF. CDR3 in DNA: TGTGCCAGTGGGGGGACAGGGGCGATTCAGCCCCAGCATTTT.

The chain carries TRBV7-8 and TRBJ2-1; TRBD2 agrees at 8 bases. Germline trimming cut 5 bases from V and 3 bases from J; bases unmatched to any gene: 3. Per the germline V gene, CDR1 is SGHVS and CDR2 is FQNEAQ. This CDR3 has 14 residues. The CDR3 reads CASSPGGVYNEQFF. In DNA, the CDR3 is TGTGCCAGCAGCCCCGGGGGGGTCTACAATGAGCAGTTCTTC.

The rearrangement joins TRBV2 to TRBJ1-4, with 7 positions matching TRBD1. This CDR3 has 15 residues. CDR1 is SNHLY, CDR2 FYNNEI, per germline. Trimming removed 5 bases from V and 7 bases from J; junction bases left unmatched: 10. The DNA of the CDR3 is TGTGCCAGCAGTTTGGGAGGCAGGGGGAGTGAAAAACTGTTTTTT. Encoded protein: CASSLGGRGSEKLFF. Filled out from reference TRBV2 and TRBJ1-4, the complete variable domain reads EPEVTQTPSHQVTQMGQEVILRCVPISNHLYFYWYRQILGQKVEFLVSFYNNEISEKSEIFDDQFSVERPDGSNFTLKIRSTKLEDSAMYFCASSLGGRGSEKLFFGSGTQLSVL.

V is TRBV19 and J is TRBJ1-4, with TRBD1 as a possible D gene (6 bases). The CDR3 contains 15 residues. Trimming shortened V by 3 bases and J by 6 bases, and 14 bases separated the two germline ends. Germline CDR1 LNHDA, CDR2 SQIVND (reference sequence). CDR3 region: CASSMRLTGYEKLFF. The CDR3 DNA is TGTGCCAGTAGTATGAGATTAACAGGGTATGAAAAACTGTTTTTT.

The chain uses TRBV28 and TRBJ1-1, with D perhaps matching TRBD1 (6 bases). V gave up 6 bases and J gave up 6 bases, with 17 bases separating them. The CDR3 has 14 residues. Looked up from germline, CDR1 is MDHEN and CDR2 is SYDVKM. The CDR3 loop reads CASRKFTGRPEAFF. In DNA, the CDR3 is TGTGCCAGCAGAAAATTTACAGGGCGCCCTGAAGCTTTCTTT.

The V call is TRBV9, the J call TRBJ1-4; the D gene is possibly TRBD1 (6 bases). V lost 0 bases and J 7 bases, leaving 16 bases between the germline ends. The V gene's germline CDR1 is SGDLS and CDR2 YYNGEE. This CDR3 spans 16 amino acids. The CDR3 loop is CASSVGKSLGGEKLFF. The CDR3 coding sequence is TGTGCCAGCAGCGTAGGAAAATCTTTAGGGGGTGAAAAACTGTTTTTT.

The V gene is TRBV5-4, the J gene TRBJ2-5; the D gene is possibly TRBD2 (6 bases). The CDR3 covers 14 residues. Germline V gene data show CDR1 as SGHNT and CDR2 as YYREEE (reference sequence). Trimming took 4 bases from V and 2 from J, leaving 12 bases between them. The CDR3, as DNA: TGTGCCAGCAGCAGATCTAGCGTACAAGAGACCCAGTACTTC. Translated, it gives CASSRSSVQETQYF. The variable domain in full, with the rest retrieved from reference TRBV5-4 and TRBJ2-5, is ETGVTQSPTHLIKTRGQQVTLRCSSQSGHNTVSWYQQALGQGPQFIFQYYREEENGRGNFPPRFSGLQFPNYSSELNVNALELDDSALYLCASSRSSVQETQYFGPGTRLLVL.

The chain combines TRBV9 with TRBJ2-2, with D maybe TRBD1 (7 bases). Trimming removed 0 bases from V and 6 bases from J, with 12 bases in between. Germline V gene lookup returns CDR1 SGDLS and CDR2 YYNGEE. CDR3 length: 15 residues. In nucleotides, the CDR3 is TGTGCCAGCAGCGTAGGCGGGACAGCCGCCGGGGAGCTGTTTTTT. Translated: CASSVGGTAAGELFF. The full variable domain, its missing parts supplied by reference TRBV9 and TRBJ2-2, is DSGVTQTPKHLITATGQRVTLRCSPRSGDLSVYWYQQSLDQGLQFLIQYYNGEERAKGNILERFSAQQFPDLHSELNLSSLELGDSALYFCASSVGGTAAGELFFGEGSRLTVL.

There are a few counts of this clone. The J gene is TRBJ2-1, the V gene TRBV7-2; the D is unclear. V lost 5 bases to trimming and J lost 5 bases, with 13 bases between them. The CDR3 is 14 amino acids. The germline V gene encodes CDR1 SGHTA and CDR2 FQGNSA. The CDR3 is CASSPPGSNNEQFF. CDR3 DNA sequence: TGTGCCAGCAGCCCCCCTGGAAGTAACAATGAGCAGTTCTTC.

V and J are TRBV7-6 and TRBJ2-7; D is possibly TRBD2 (5 bases). CDR3 length equals 16 residues. Germline V gene sequence: CDR1 SGHVS, CDR2 FNYEAQ. Trimming cost V 4 bases and J 5 bases, with 21 bases left between them. The CDR3 DNA reads TGTGCCAGCAGCTCGGGTGACGCTGGGAGCTTCCACGAGCAGTACTTC. It translates to CASSSGDAGSFHEQYF.

As for this clone: Other DNA sequences in the same sample also yield this CDR3. The chain couples TRBV11-2 to TRBJ2-1; a weak D match, TRBD2 (5 bases). Deletions cut 1 base from V and 3 bases from J, with 13 bases between. Looked up from germline, CDR1 is SGHAT and CDR2 is FQNNGV. The length of the CDR3 is 16 residues. DNA for the CDR3: TGTGCCAGCAGCTTAGGCGGCCTAGCAGTCTACAATGAGCAGTTCTTC. Its protein product is CASSLGGLAVYNEQFF.